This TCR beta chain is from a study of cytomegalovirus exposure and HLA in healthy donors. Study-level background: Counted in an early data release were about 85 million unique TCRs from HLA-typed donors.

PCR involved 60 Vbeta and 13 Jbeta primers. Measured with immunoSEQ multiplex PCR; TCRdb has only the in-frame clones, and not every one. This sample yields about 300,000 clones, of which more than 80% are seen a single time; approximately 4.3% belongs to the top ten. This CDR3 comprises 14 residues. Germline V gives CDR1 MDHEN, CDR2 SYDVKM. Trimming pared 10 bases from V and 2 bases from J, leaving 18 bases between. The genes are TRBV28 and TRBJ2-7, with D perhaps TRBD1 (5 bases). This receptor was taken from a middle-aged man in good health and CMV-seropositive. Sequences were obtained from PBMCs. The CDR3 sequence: CATTNPGSAYEQYF. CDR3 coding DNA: TGTGCCACTACAAACCCAGGGTCCGCCTACGAGCAGTACTTC.